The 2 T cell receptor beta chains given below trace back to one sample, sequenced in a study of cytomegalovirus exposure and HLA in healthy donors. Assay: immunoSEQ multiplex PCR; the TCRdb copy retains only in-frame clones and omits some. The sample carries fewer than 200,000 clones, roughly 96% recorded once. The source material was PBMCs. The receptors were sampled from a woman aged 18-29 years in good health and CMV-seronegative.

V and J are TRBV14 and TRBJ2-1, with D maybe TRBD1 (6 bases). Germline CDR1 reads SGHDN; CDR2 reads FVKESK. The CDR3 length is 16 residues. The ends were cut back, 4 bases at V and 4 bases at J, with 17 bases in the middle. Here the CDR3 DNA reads TGTGCCAGCAGCCTGCTCGGGACAAAAACGTACAATGAGCAGTTCTTC. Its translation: CASSLLGTKTYNEQFF.

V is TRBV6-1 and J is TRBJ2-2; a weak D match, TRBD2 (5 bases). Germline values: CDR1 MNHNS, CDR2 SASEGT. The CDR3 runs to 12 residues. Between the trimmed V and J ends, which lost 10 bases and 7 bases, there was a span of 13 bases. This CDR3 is CATTQRSGELFF. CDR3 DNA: TGTGCCACTACACAGCGGAGCGGGGAGCTGTTTTTT.